These 27 T cell receptor beta chains were all obtained from the same sample, sequenced in a study of blood T cell repertoires in COVID-19. This table comes from immunoSEQ multiplex PCR, and its TCRdb copy is limited to in-frame clones, with some not included. This sample has under 350,000 clones; approximately 84% occur once, and the top ten carry roughly 4.5%. Sequenced material: PBMCs or T cells enriched from blood (not recorded which). The receptor source for this set is a man aged 25 to 40 who had recovered from COVID-19.

This rearrangement joins TRBV11-2 to TRBJ2-1; weak D call: TRBD2 (6 bases). The germline gives CDR1 SGHAT, CDR2 FQNNGV. The germline V and J ends were trimmed by 7 bases and 2 bases, with 15 bases remaining between them. This CDR3 comprises 15 residues. CDR3 residues: CASTRELGTYNEQFF. For the CDR3, the DNA is TGTGCCAGCACCCGGGAGCTAGGTACCTACAATGAGCAGTTCTTC. Full variable domain (missing parts from reference TRBV11-2 and TRBJ2-1): EAGVAQSPRYKIIEKRQSVAFWCNPISGHATLYWYQQILGQGPKLLIQFQNNGVVDDSQLPKDRFSAERLKGVDSTLKIQPAKLEDSAVYLCASTRELGTYNEQFFGPGTRLTVL.

The rearrangement joins TRBV21-1 to TRBJ1-2; TRBD1, the table's D call, was not compared with the DNA. TRBV21-1 is termed a pseudogene. This CDR3 is built from 19 residues. The CDR3 DNA sequence: TGTGCCAGCAGCAAAGCGCTGGGCGGGACAGGCCCCCTAAACTATGGCTACACCTTC. Its translation is CASSKALGGTGPLNYGYTF.

V and J are TRBV27 and TRBJ1-5, with a weak D call TRBD1 (5 bases). The germline V and J ends were trimmed by 3 bases and 7 bases, with 10 bases remaining between them. The germline V gene encodes CDR1 MNHEY and CDR2 SMNVEV (reference sequence). The CDR3 spans 13 residues. CDR3 amino acids: CASSLEGWQPQHF. The CDR3 DNA is TGTGCCAGCAGTTTGGAGGGGTGGCAGCCCCAGCATTTT.

The rearrangement links TRBV4-2 to TRBJ2-3; maybe TRBD2 (6 bases). The CDR3 has 13 amino acids. Germline values: CDR1 LGHNA, CDR2 YNFKEQ. V gave up 9 bases and J gave up 5 bases, with 15 bases separating them. In DNA, the CDR3 is TGTGCCAGTAGGGGACTCCTCCAAGATACGCAGTATTTT. Protein: CASRGLLQDTQYF.

The V and J genes are TRBV4-1 and TRBJ2-1; 8 bases match TRBD1. The CDR3 extends over 16 amino acids. Germline lookup yields CDR1 MGHRA and CDR2 YSYEKL. V shed 1 base, J shed 5 bases, and the junction held 7 bases outside the gene matches. The CDR3, as DNA: TGCGCCAGCAGCCAAGTGACAGGGGTTAGGGACAATGAGCAGTTCTTC. Translation: CASSQVTGVRDNEQFF.

The chain is built from TRBV4-1 and TRBJ1-2; TRBD1 matches at 7 bases. Trimming took 2 bases from V and 4 from J; bases not matched to a gene: 7. The CDR3 sequence is 15 residues long. Germline V gene lookup returns CDR1 MGHRA and CDR2 YSYEKL. DNA of the CDR3: TGCGCCAGCAGCCAATCTGAGACAGGGTTCTATGGCTACACCTTC. Its protein product is CASSQSETGFYGYTF.

The chain is built from TRBV6-1 and TRBJ2-1, with TRBD2 matching 7 bases. The CDR3 is 13 amino acids. V shed 2 bases and J 9 bases; nucleotides not matched to a gene: 4. Germline CDR1 MNHNS, CDR2 SASEGT. The CDR3, as DNA: TGTGCCAGCAGTGAACTGGCGGGAGTTGAGCAGTTCTTC. It yields the protein CASSELAGVEQFF.

V is TRBV27 and J is TRBJ1-1, with D perhaps TRBD1 (5 bases). V gave up 3 bases and J gave up 6 bases, with 11 bases separating them. The CDR3 is 13 amino acids. Per the germline V gene, CDR1 is MNHEY and CDR2 is SMNVEV (reference sequence). Written as DNA, the CDR3 is TGTGCCAGCAGTTTGGGGCTCAGCGCTGAAGCTTTCTTT. As protein: CASSLGLSAEAFF.

The chain joins TRBV5-5 to TRBJ2-7, with D unclear. This CDR3 is built from 15 residues. Trimming shortened V by 0 bases and J by 6 bases, and 16 bases separated the two germline ends. Germline V gene sequence: CDR1 SGHKS, CDR2 YYEKEE (reference sequence). The CDR3 reads CASSLAGPPPIEQYF. DNA for the CDR3: TGTGCCAGCAGCTTGGCAGGTCCCCCCCCCATCGAGCAGTACTTC.

This chain connects TRBV4-2 to TRBJ1-2, with TRBD1 matching 7 bases. J gave up 7 bases and V 0 bases, and 5 bases lay outside the gene matches. Germline V CDR1 and CDR2: LGHNA, YNFKEQ. This CDR3 is 14 amino acids long. CDR3 region: CASSQENRGVGYTF. The DNA of the CDR3 is TGTGCCAGCAGCCAAGAGAACAGGGGCGTTGGCTACACCTTC.

The CDR3, as DNA: TGTGCCAGCAGCCCAGGGGAATTTTGGAATGAGCAGTTCTTC. Translating it yields CASSPGEFWNEQFF. The chain employs TRBV14 and TRBJ2-1; D is perhaps TRBD1 (6 bases). Germline V gives CDR1 SGHDN, CDR2 FVKESK. The CDR3 is made up of 14 amino acids. The V end lost 4 bases, the J end lost 7 bases, and 14 bases lay between the germline ends.

The chain employs TRBV6-1 and TRBJ2-7; D perhaps matches TRBD2 (5 bases). The ends were cut back, 1 base at V and 4 bases at J, with 20 bases in the middle. The CDR3 length is 17 residues. CDR1 and CDR2 (germline): MNHNS, SASEGT. The CDR3 reads CASSEDIELFGKYEQYF. CDR3 bases: TGTGCCAGCAGTGAAGACATAGAACTCTTCGGGAAATACGAGCAGTACTTC.

V is TRBV11-2 and J is TRBJ1-5, with TRBD1 as a possible D gene (6 bases). The CDR3 is 13 residues long. Trimming took off 5 bases at V and 9 bases at J, with 14 bases between the two ends. CDR1 is SGHAT, CDR2 FQNNGV, per germline. The CDR3 region is CASSLGGRGPQHF. The CDR3 DNA reads as TGTGCCAGCAGCCTGGGGGGGCGCGGGCCCCAGCATTTT. Full variable domain (missing parts from reference TRBV11-2 and TRBJ1-5): EAGVAQSPRYKIIEKRQSVAFWCNPISGHATLYWYQQILGQGPKLLIQFQNNGVVDDSQLPKDRFSAERLKGVDSTLKIQPAKLEDSAVYLCASSLGGRGPQHFGDGTRLSIL.

V usage is TRBV19 and J usage is TRBJ1-4; TRBD1 matches at 12 bases. Trimming took 3 bases from V and 8 from J; bases not matched to a gene: 4. Per germline, CDR1 LNHDA and CDR2 SQIVND (reference sequence). The CDR3 loop spans 15 amino acids. CDR3: CASSIGTGGYEKLFF. The DNA of the CDR3 is TGTGCCAGTAGTATCGGGACAGGGGGCTACGAAAAACTGTTTTTT.

This clone was seen once. This chain links TRBV5-1 with TRBJ2-5, with D maybe TRBD1 (5 bases). The CDR3 is 16 amino acids. V was clipped by 0 bases and J by 2 bases, with 14 bases between them. Germline CDR1 reads SGHRS; CDR2 reads YFSETQ. CDR3: CASSLGIMQGQETQYF. The CDR3 region has the DNA TGCGCCAGCAGCTTGGGGATCATGCAGGGTCAAGAGACCCAGTACTTC.

The chain combines TRBV27 with TRBJ2-7; TRBD2 aligns across 11 bases. CDR3 length: 18 amino acids. V lost 6 bases, J lost 2 bases, and 15 bases stayed unmatched. Germline values: CDR1 MNHEY, CDR2 SMNVEV (reference sequence). The DNA of the CDR3 is TGTGCCAGCAGCCCAGCTGGTCCTAGCGGGAGGTCCACCTACGAGCAGTACTTC. It translates to CASSPAGPSGRSTYEQYF.

V is TRBV5-1 and J is TRBJ1-5; no clear D gene. V shed 0 bases and J shed 2 bases, with 15 bases lying between them. The CDR3 is 17 amino acids. The germline CDR1 and CDR2 sequences are SGHRS and YFSETQ. In DNA form, the CDR3 reads TGCGCCAGCAGCTTGGGGGCCATTGGGCAGGGCAATCAGCCCCAGCATTTT. Translated, it gives CASSLGAIGQGNQPQHF.

To note about this clone: This sample includes further DNA sequences coding for the same CDR3. The chain recombines TRBV5-4 with TRBJ2-1; D is unclear. Trimming removed 0 bases at V and 3 bases at J, with 4 bases between. CDR3 length: 13 residues. The germline V gene encodes CDR1 SGHNT and CDR2 YYREEE (reference sequence). CDR3 coding DNA: TGTGCCAGCAGCTTGGCCCTCTACAATGAGCAGTTCTTC. This sequence encodes CASSLALYNEQFF.

This clone was seen at least ten times. The CDR3 is CASSYRGSGANVLTF. For the CDR3, the DNA is TGTGCCAGCAGTTACCGGGGCTCTGGGGCCAACGTCCTGACTTTC. The rearrangement joins TRBV6-2 or TRBV6-3 to TRBJ2-6; D may be TRBD2 (5 bases). This CDR3 has 15 amino acids. Deletions cut 2 bases from V and 0 bases from J, with 5 bases between. CDR1 and CDR2 (germline): MNHEY, SVGEGT.

V gene TRBV5-4 combines with J gene TRBJ2-5; 8 bases match TRBD1. In germline, CDR1 is SGHNT, CDR2 YYREEE (reference sequence). The CDR3 extends over 16 amino acids. Trimming removed 5 bases from V and 5 bases from J; junction bases left unmatched: 14. The DNA for the CDR3 is TGTGCCAGCAGGCAAGGACAGGGTATGGGACTCGAGACCCAGTACTTC. Translated: CASRQGQGMGLETQYF.

This chain joins TRBV30 and TRBJ1-4; D remains unclear. This CDR3 comprises 14 residues. The germline V and J ends were trimmed by 0 bases and 8 bases, with 13 bases remaining between them. Germline V lookup: CDR1 GTSNPN, CDR2 SVGIG (reference sequence). The CDR3 protein is CAWSVGGSGEKLFF. The CDR3 nucleotides are TGTGCCTGGAGTGTAGGAGGATCTGGAGAAAAACTGTTTTTT.

Here the CDR3 reads CASSLLSGSSTDTQYF. The DNA for the CDR3 is TGCGCCAGCAGCTTGCTTAGCGGGAGTAGCACAGATACGCAGTATTTT. V is TRBV5-1 and J is TRBJ2-3, with TRBD2 matching 9 bases. With V trimmed by 1 base and J by 0 bases, 3 bases remained unmatched. The CDR3 totals 16 residues. CDR1 is SGHRS, CDR2 YFSETQ, per germline.

Here the CDR3 DNA reads TGCGCCAGCAGCTTGCCCATTACTAGCGGGGGGGCAGATACGCAGTATTTT. Its protein product is CASSLPITSGGADTQYF. V gene TRBV5-1 combines with J gene TRBJ2-3, with 13 bases fitting TRBD2. In germline, CDR1 is SGHRS, CDR2 YFSETQ. The CDR3 consists of 17 residues. V lost 1 base and J lost 4; bases outside the gene matches: 6.

CDR3 DNA: TGCGCCAGCAGCTTGGGGGCAGGAGATACGCAGTATTTT. Protein sequence: CASSLGAGDTQYF. V is TRBV5-1 and J is TRBJ2-3; D ambiguous. The CDR3 runs 13 residues. Trimming shortened V by 0 bases and J by 5 bases, and 7 bases separated the two germline ends. Germline assignment: CDR1 SGHRS and CDR2 YFSETQ.

This sequence joins TRBV3-1 (or the pseudogene TRBV3-2) and TRBJ1-5; 9 nucleotides align to TRBD1. This CDR3 comprises 16 residues. Germline V CDR1 and CDR2: LGHDT, YNNKEL (reference sequence). Trimming cost V 4 bases and J 4 bases; bases outside gene matches: 8. CDR3 DNA sequence: TGTGCCAGCAGCCCCTTGCACAGGGGGCGTAATCAGCCCCAGCATTTT. This encodes CASSPLHRGRNQPQHF.

The chain combines TRBV5-5 with TRBJ2-5; TRBD2 agrees at 8 bases. Trimming took 2 bases from V and 1 from J; bases not matched to a gene: 4. Germline V gene lookup returns CDR1 SGHKS and CDR2 YYEKEE (reference sequence). The CDR3 is 15 residues long. CDR3 sequence reads: CASSFYGGVQETQYF. CDR3 nucleotides: TGTGCCAGCAGCTTCTACGGGGGGGTCCAAGAGACCCAGTACTTC.

The chain uses TRBV25-1 and TRBJ2-1; TRBD1 aligns across 7 bases. Germline CDR1 reads MGHDK; CDR2 reads SYGVNS. V lost 3 bases, J lost 6 bases, and 8 bases stayed unmatched. The CDR3 loop spans 15 amino acids. CDR3 sequence (DNA): TGTGCCAGCAGTGATATTAAGGACAGGCCCAATGAGCAGTTCTTC. Its protein is CASSDIKDRPNEQFF.